Each of the 28 T cell receptor beta chains below was sequenced from the same sample in a study of blood T cell repertoires in COVID-19. Libraries were prepared by immunoSEQ multiplex PCR; TCRdb keeps only in-frame clonotypes and omits some of them. The sample includes more than 50,000 clones, around 77% of them seen just once. Sequences were obtained from peripheral blood. Receptors originate from a human donor in a cohort sampled during active COVID-19.

The chain has TRBV21-1 and TRBJ1-1; the DNA was not used to check the table's D call, TRBD1. TRBV21-1 has pseudogene status. The CDR3 totals 14 residues. The CDR3 sequence: CASSARTGLTEAFF. CDR3 DNA sequence: TGTGCCAGCAGCGCGCGGACAGGCCTCACTGAAGCTTTCTTT.

V usage is TRBV12-3 or TRBV12-4 and J usage is TRBJ2-1; 7 nucleotides match TRBD1. After removal of 4 bases from V and 13 bases from J, the junction contained 7 bases not matched to a gene. The CDR3 consists of 12 residues. The CDR3 sequence is CASSSPTGYQFF. CDR3 nucleotides: TGTGCCAGCAGTTCCCCGACAGGGTACCAGTTCTTC.

The CDR3 DNA reads as TGTGCCAGCAGCCCCGTGGGACACAGCTCCTACGAGCAGTACTTC. This encodes CASSPVGHSSYEQYF. The chain is built from TRBV5-5 and TRBJ2-7, with D possibly being TRBD1 (6 bases). Germline V gene data show CDR1 as SGHKS and CDR2 as YYEKEE (reference sequence). This CDR3 has 15 residues. With 4 bases removed from V and 0 bases from J, the gap between germline ends came to 14 bases. The full variable domain, with the rest looked up from reference TRBV5-5 and TRBJ2-7, is DAGVTQSPTHLIKTRGQQVTLRCSPISGHKSVSWYQQVLGQGPQFIFQYYEKEERGRGNFPDRFSARQFPNYSSELNVNALLLGDSALYLCASSPVGHSSYEQYFGPGTRLTVT.

The rearrangement links TRBV18 to TRBJ1-2; 9 bases are shared with TRBD1. This CDR3 spans 17 amino acids. The germline V gene has CDR1 KGHSH and CDR2 LQKENI. The junction had 16 bases not matched to a gene; V was cut back by 3 bases and J by 8 bases. The CDR3 DNA is TGTGCCAGCTCACCGACCAGACAGGGGGTAGGAACTTCCGGCTACACCTTC. Encoded protein: CASSPTRQGVGTSGYTF.

The chain has TRBV9 and TRBJ2-5; tentative D call: TRBD2 (5 bases). Germline CDR1 is SGDLS and CDR2 is YYNGEE. Trimming took 1 base from V and 4 from J, leaving 8 bases between them. This CDR3 spans 13 amino acids. CDR3 nucleotide sequence: TGTGCCAGCAGCGTAAAACTAGGAGAGACCCAGTACTTC. Amino acid sequence: CASSVKLGETQYF.

This clone was picked up a small number of times. The chain is built from TRBV5-4 and TRBJ2-7; tentative D call: TRBD2 (6 bases). Germline-derived CDR1 and CDR2 are SGHNT and YYREEE (reference sequence). The V gene lost 4 bases and the J gene lost 3 bases, with 14 bases spanning the gap. The CDR3 contains 14 residues. The CDR3 region has the DNA TGTGCCAGCAGCCCAGCTCGCGGGGTCTACGAGCAGTACTTC. Amino acid sequence: CASSPARGVYEQYF.

V is TRBV12-3 or TRBV12-4 and J is TRBJ1-1, with 8 bases lining up with TRBD1. Losses at the gene ends were 6 bases for V and 5 bases for J; bases not matched to a gene: 5. The CDR3 spans 13 residues. CDR3 coding DNA: TGTGCCAGCAGACCGACAGGGGTTACTGAAGCTTTCTTT. Amino acid sequence: CASRPTGVTEAFF.

This chain uses TRBV27 with TRBJ2-7, with 11 bases aligning to TRBD1. The V gene's germline CDR1 is MNHEY and CDR2 SMNVEV (reference sequence). There are 15 residues in the CDR3. V gave up 4 bases and J gave up 5 bases; unmatched junction bases: 7. CDR3 residues: CASSSGTGGKHEQYF. The CDR3 region has the DNA TGTGCCAGCAGTTCCGGGACAGGGGGAAAACACGAGCAGTACTTC.

This sequence joins TRBV7-3 and TRBJ2-4; D might be TRBD1 (6 bases). CDR1 SGHTA and CDR2 FQGTGA come from the germline V gene. Trimming removed 4 bases from V and 9 bases from J, with 13 bases in between. This CDR3 has 13 amino acids. CDR3 region: CASSWAQGSIQYF. The CDR3 DNA is TGTGCCAGCAGCTGGGCACAGGGATCCATTCAGTACTTC.

V gene TRBV4-1 combines with J gene TRBJ1-5; 9 bases agree with TRBD1. This CDR3 contains 15 residues. With 2 bases clipped from V and 5 bases from J, the junction kept 4 bases outside the gene matches. Germline lookup yields CDR1 MGHRA and CDR2 YSYEKL. CDR3 loop: CASSQRQGEDQPQHF. CDR3 nucleotide sequence: TGCGCCAGCAGCCAAAGACAGGGGGAGGATCAGCCCCAGCATTTT.

This clone was found once. V is TRBV7-2 and J is TRBJ2-1, with 9 bases lining up with TRBD1. J lost 2 bases, V lost 5 bases, and 4 bases had no gene match. The CDR3 runs 15 residues. The germline V gene encodes CDR1 SGHTA and CDR2 FQGNSA. For the CDR3, the DNA is TGTGCCAGCAGCCTCCGGGACAGGGCCTACAATGAGCAGTTCTTC. Residues: CASSLRDRAYNEQFF. The whole variable domain, remainder taken from reference TRBV7-2 and TRBJ2-1, is GAGVSQSPSNKVTEKGKDVELRCDPISGHTALYWYRQSLGQGLEFLIYFQGNSAPDKSGLPSDRFSAERTGGSVSTLTIQRTQQEDSAVYLCASSLRDRAYNEQFFGPGTRLTVL.

The rearrangement joins TRBV18 to TRBJ1-1; 8 bases align to TRBD1. After removal of 2 bases from V and 7 bases from J, the junction contained 3 bases not matched to a gene. CDR1 KGHSH and CDR2 LQKENI come from the germline V gene. The CDR3 has 13 residues. Written as DNA, the CDR3 is TGTGCCAGCTCACCAGACAGGGGAGTTGAAGCTTTCTTT. Its protein is CASSPDRGVEAFF.

The rearrangement uses TRBV24-1 and TRBJ2-7, with 8 bases matching TRBD1. Germline V gene sequence: CDR1 KGHDR, CDR2 SFDVKD. CDR3 length equals 17 residues. J was trimmed by 2 bases and V by 4 bases; bases with no gene match: 12. The CDR3 DNA is TGTGCCACCAGTGACCCCCCCGGACAGGGAACCCCCTACGAGCAGTACTTC. It codes for CATSDPPGQGTPYEQYF.

This chain uses TRBV10-3 with TRBJ2-7; D is possibly TRBD1 (6 bases). Germline CDR1 ENHRY, CDR2 SYGVKD. V was trimmed by 1 base and J by 2 bases, leaving 9 bases between them. The CDR3 consists of 14 residues. The CDR3 spells CAISEFGQPYEQYF. The CDR3 DNA reads TGTGCCATCAGTGAGTTCGGACAGCCCTACGAGCAGTACTTC.

V and J are TRBV19 and TRBJ2-6; D might be TRBD2 (7 bases). This CDR3 region has 14 residues. Germline V gene data show CDR1 as LNHDA and CDR2 as SQIVND (reference sequence). V was shortened by 7 bases and J by 4 bases, with 11 bases between the two germline ends. CDR3 loop: CASNRGAGANVLTF. In DNA form, the CDR3 reads TGTGCCAGTAATCGGGGGGCGGGGGCCAACGTCCTGACTTTC.

This rearrangement joins TRBV9 to TRBJ2-3, with unresolved D. This CDR3 comprises 14 residues. From germline, CDR1 is SGDLS and CDR2 YYNGEE. Trimming removed 2 bases from V and 1 base from J, with 8 bases in between. The CDR3 nucleotides are TGTGCCAGCAGCGTCGACTCGGGCACAGATACGCAGTATTTT. Protein sequence: CASSVDSGTDTQYF.

V gene TRBV19 combines with J gene TRBJ1-1, with D possibly TRBD1 on 5 matching bases. The germline CDR1 and CDR2 sequences are LNHDA and SQIVND (reference sequence). Trimming removed 7 bases from V and 5 bases from J, with 17 bases in between. This CDR3 contains 14 residues. The CDR3 sequence is CASTLGTGRTEAFF. The CDR3 DNA reads TGTGCCAGTACCTTGGGGACGGGGAGGACTGAAGCTTTCTTT.

The chain recombines TRBV24-1 with TRBJ2-2; D perhaps matches TRBD1 (6 bases). The CDR3 is 15 amino acids. Looked up from germline, CDR1 is KGHDR and CDR2 is SFDVKD. V lost 5 bases and J 5 bases, leaving 14 bases between the germline ends. The CDR3 loop is CATSAGVGRTGELFF. The CDR3 coding sequence is TGTGCCACCAGTGCAGGGGTAGGAAGGACCGGGGAGCTGTTTTTT.

This CDR3 reads CASSYPRRDSAHSTNEKLFF. In DNA, the CDR3 is TGTGCCAGCAGTTACCCCCGGAGGGACTCGGCGCACTCGACTAATGAAAAACTGTTTTTT. The rearrangement links TRBV6-2 or TRBV6-3 to TRBJ1-4; D might be TRBD1 (5 bases). CDR1 is MNHEY and CDR2 is SVGEGT in the germline V gene. V lost 2 bases, J lost 2 bases, and 24 bases lay in between. The CDR3 spans 20 residues.

The sample holds a few counts of this clone. The chain combines TRBV29-1 with TRBJ1-1, with TRBD1 identical over 8 bases. The CDR3 extends over 12 amino acids. The J segment lost 5 bases and the V segment lost 6 bases, leaving 5 bases of the junction unmatched. Germline V gene lookup returns CDR1 SQVTM and CDR2 ANQGSEA. CDR3 in DNA: TGCAGCGTGGACAGGGTTTGGACTGAAGCTTTCTTT. It encodes CSVDRVWTEAFF.

By share, this clone counts as medium-sized. The genes are TRBV10-3 and TRBJ2-3; TRBD2 matches at 10 bases. This CDR3 spans 12 amino acids. The trim removed 8 bases at V and 5 bases at J, leaving 1 base unmatched. Germline V gene data show CDR1 as ENHRY and CDR2 as SYGVKD. The CDR3 nucleotides read TGTGCCATCGGGACTAGCGAAGATACGCAGTATTTT. Protein sequence: CAIGTSEDTQYF.

The chain employs TRBV21-1 and TRBJ2-7; the listed D gene, TRBD1, was not tested against the DNA. TRBV21-1 corresponds to a pseudogene. CDR3 length: 14 residues. CDR3 sequence: CASSPKGDSDEQYF. The CDR3 DNA is TGTGCCAGCAGCCCGAAGGGGGATAGTGACGAGCAGTACTTC.

The chain has TRBV14 and TRBJ2-2; D may be TRBD2 (5 bases). Germline values: CDR1 SGHDN, CDR2 FVKESK. V shed 4 bases and J shed 0 bases, with 18 bases lying between them. The CDR3 has 18 residues. The CDR3 reads CASSPLLSGMANTGELFF. CDR3 sequence (DNA): TGTGCCAGCAGCCCCCTCCTCTCGGGGATGGCGAACACCGGGGAGCTGTTTTTT.

The chain carries TRBV18 and TRBJ2-7; 10 positions match TRBD1. The germline CDR1 and CDR2 sequences are KGHSH and LQKENI. Germline trimming cut 0 bases from V and 2 bases from J; bases unmatched to any gene: 4. The CDR3 has 16 residues. In DNA, the CDR3 is TGTGCCAGCTCACCACCGGTGGGGACAGGGGCCTACGAGCAGTACTTC. This gives the protein CASSPPVGTGAYEQYF. Complete variable domain (other parts from reference TRBV18 and TRBJ2-7): NAGVMQNPRHLVRRRGQEARLRCSPMKGHSHVYWYRQLPEEGLKFMVYLQKENIIDESGMPKERFSAEFPKEGPSILRIQQVVRGDSAAYFCASSPPVGTGAYEQYFGPGTRLTVT.

The V gene is TRBV28, the J gene TRBJ2-1, with TRBD2 identical over 10 bases. The J segment lost 7 bases and the V segment lost 1 base, leaving 1 base of the junction unmatched. This CDR3 has 14 residues. Germline CDR1 is MDHEN and CDR2 is SYDVKM. The CDR3 bases are TGTGCCAGCAGTTTATTTAGCGGGAGGAATGAGCAGTTCTTC. It yields the protein CASSLFSGRNEQFF.

The chain links TRBV6-2 or TRBV6-3 to TRBJ2-6, with 7 bases matching TRBD1. With V trimmed by 2 bases and J by 2 bases, 3 bases remained unmatched. Germline-derived CDR1 and CDR2 are MNHEY and SVGEGT. The CDR3 totals 16 residues. The CDR3 sequence: CASSYRQGAGANVLTF. DNA of the CDR3: TGTGCCAGCAGTTACCGGCAGGGGGCTGGGGCCAACGTCCTGACTTTC.

The rearrangement links TRBV7-2 to TRBJ2-2; tentative D call: TRBD2 (6 bases). The V gene lost 2 bases and the J gene lost 0 bases, with 10 bases spanning the gap. CDR1 is SGHTA and CDR2 is FQGNSA in the germline V gene. The CDR3 spans 16 residues. Here the CDR3 reads CASSLRVAANTGELFF. Here the CDR3 DNA reads TGTGCCAGCAGCTTAAGGGTAGCGGCGAACACCGGGGAGCTGTTTTTT.

This clone appeared a single time. The rearrangement uses TRBV6-2 or TRBV6-3 and TRBJ2-2; the D gene is possibly TRBD2 (6 bases). Germline CDR1 reads MNHEY; CDR2 reads SVGEGT. Trimming took 3 bases from V and 6 from J, leaving 14 bases between them. The CDR3 has 15 amino acids. The chain's CDR3 is CASSYVPGGAGELFF. In DNA, the CDR3 is TGTGCCAGCAGTTATGTGCCTGGAGGGGCCGGGGAGCTGTTTTTT.